This passage covers 30 T cell receptor beta chains from one sample sequenced in a study of cytomegalovirus exposure and HLA in healthy donors (dated by TCRdb to the late 2010s). Library preparation employed the immunoSEQ multiplex PCR assay. The source is immuneACCESS, and TCRdb retained only in-frame sequences with V and J called. Part of the clones is not carried over; for the studies checked, unresolved V genes explain less than half of this, and the remainder is unexplained. This sample gives 65,000 to 70,000 clones in total; approximately 90% of them show up just once. The ten top clones hold just over 3% of the sample. What was sequenced was PBMCs. These TCRs come from a man younger than 30 in good health and CMV-seronegative.

This clone was observed once. The V call is TRBV18, the J call TRBJ2-3; D not certain. Trimming shortened V by 3 bases and J by 3 bases, and 10 bases separated the two germline ends. The CDR3 sequence is 14 residues long. The germline CDR1 and CDR2 sequences are KGHSH and LQKENI. CDR3 sequence reads: CASSPLQSTDTQYF. The CDR3 coding sequence is TGTGCCAGCTCACCGCTCCAGTCGACAGATACGCAGTATTTT.

The chain uses TRBV5-5 and TRBJ1-5; D remains ambiguous. The germline gives CDR1 SGHKS, CDR2 YYEKEE (reference sequence). Trimming removed 3 bases from V and 1 base from J, with 14 bases in between. The CDR3 covers 16 residues. CDR3 loop: CASSSRGGWSNQPQHF. In DNA form, the CDR3 reads TGTGCCAGCAGCTCACGAGGAGGTTGGAGCAATCAGCCCCAGCATTTT.

V gene TRBV5-4 combines with J gene TRBJ1-1; D not certain. Germline CDR1 reads SGHNT; CDR2 reads YYREEE (reference sequence). This CDR3 is built from 13 residues. V shed 4 bases and J shed 5 bases, with 12 bases lying between them. The CDR3 region has the DNA TGTGCCAGCAGCCCCCGCGGGGAAACTGAAGCTTTCTTT. Encoded protein: CASSPRGETEAFF.

This clone was seen once. The chain links TRBV4-3 to TRBJ1-2; maybe TRBD1 (6 bases). The germline V gene has CDR1 LGHNA and CDR2 YSLEER. Trimming pared 4 bases from V and 9 bases from J, leaving 15 bases between. The length of the CDR3 is 13 residues. CDR3: CASSPFGTSRYTF. CDR3 coding DNA: TGCGCCAGCAGCCCGTTCGGGACATCACGCTACACCTTC.

This clone was recorded once. V gene TRBV9 combines with J gene TRBJ2-5; possible D gene TRBD2, 5 bases. V lost 4 bases and J lost 2, with 18 bases in between. CDR3 length: 16 amino acids. In germline, CDR1 is SGDLS, CDR2 YYNGEE. The CDR3 here is CASSFRASGKQETQYF. The CDR3 region has the DNA TGTGCCAGCAGCTTCCGAGCCTCGGGGAAACAAGAGACCCAGTACTTC.

In DNA form, the CDR3 reads TGTGCCAGCACCCGGAGGGTGGGGACAGATACGCAGTATTTT. Translating it yields CASTRRVGTDTQYF. The V and J genes are TRBV28 and TRBJ2-3; D perhaps matches TRBD2 (6 bases). The CDR3 consists of 14 residues. Trimming stripped 7 bases from V and 3 bases from J, with 14 bases between. CDR1 and CDR2 from the germline V gene are MDHEN and SYDVKM.

This chain connects TRBV28 to TRBJ2-1; 11 nucleotides line up with TRBD2. The CDR3 has 13 amino acids. Germline V lookup: CDR1 MDHEN, CDR2 SYDVKM. DNA of the CDR3: TGTGCTTACTGTACTAGCGGGAGCTATGAGCAGTTCTTC. It translates to CAYCTSGSYEQFF.

The V and J genes are TRBV30 and TRBJ1-5, with 9 bases lining up with TRBD1. Germline V gene data show CDR1 as GTSNPN and CDR2 as SVGIG (reference sequence). The CDR3 is 13 residues long. Trimming cost V 5 bases and J 4 bases; bases outside gene matches: 3. CDR3: CAWGQGRNQPQHF. Written as DNA, the CDR3 is TGTGCCTGGGGACAGGGGAGGAATCAGCCCCAGCATTTT. The full variable domain, in which reference TRBV30 and TRBJ1-5 provide the parts outside the CDR3, is SQTIHQWPATLVQPVGSPLSLECTVEGTSNPNLYWYRQAAGRGLQLLFYSVGIGQISSEVPQNLSASRPQDRQFILSSKKLLLSDSGFYLCAWGQGRNQPQHFGDGTRLSIL.

This chain uses TRBV28 with TRBJ2-7; TRBD2 aligns across 8 bases. V lost 6 bases to trimming and J lost 0 bases; unmatched junction nucleotides: 4. The CDR3 spans 14 residues. The germline V gene encodes CDR1 MDHEN and CDR2 SYDVKM. The CDR3 sequence: CASRPGTSSYEQYF. The CDR3, as DNA: TGTGCCAGCAGACCCGGGACTAGCTCCTACGAGCAGTACTTC.

This chain links TRBV6-6 with TRBJ1-3, with D possibly TRBD1 on 5 matching bases. The V gene lost 0 bases and the J gene lost 4 bases, with 13 bases spanning the gap. CDR1 is MNHNY and CDR2 is SVGAGI in the germline V gene (reference sequence). This CDR3 is 16 amino acids long. The CDR3 bases are TGTGCCAGCAGTTACTCGGACACCAGAAGGGGAAACACCATATATTTT. It yields the protein CASSYSDTRRGNTIYF.

A single count supports this clone. The chain is built from TRBV7-9 and TRBJ1-3; TRBD1 matches at 8 bases. Germline CDR1 is SEHNR and CDR2 is FQNEAQ (reference sequence). Losses at the gene ends were 5 bases for V and 6 bases for J; bases not matched to a gene: 21. The CDR3 has 19 residues. The CDR3 is CASSIRQGMEPFRVNTIYF. The CDR3, as DNA: TGTGCCAGCAGCATCAGACAGGGGATGGAGCCTTTTCGTGTAAACACCATATATTTT.

The genes are TRBV19 and TRBJ2-1, with D perhaps TRBD2 (6 bases). CDR1 and CDR2 from the germline V gene are LNHDA and SQIVND (reference sequence). V dropped 1 base and J dropped 5 bases, with 12 bases sitting between them. CDR3 length: 15 residues. In nucleotides, the CDR3 is TGTGCCAGTAGTATAGGGTCGGGCGGGAACAATGAGCAGTTCTTC. This translates into CASSIGSGGNNEQFF.

The chain recombines TRBV27 with TRBJ2-4, with D tentatively TRBD2 (5 bases). Germline values: CDR1 MNHEY, CDR2 SMNVEV (reference sequence). The CDR3 is made up of 13 amino acids. V lost 5 bases and J lost 7, with 12 bases in between. Here the CDR3 reads CASSLTTKNIQYF. The CDR3 coding sequence is TGTGCCAGCAGTCTAACGACTAAGAACATTCAGTACTTC.

The chain employs TRBV28 and TRBJ1-5; unclear D gene. This CDR3 comprises 17 residues. Germline V gene data show CDR1 as MDHEN and CDR2 as SYDVKM. Between the trimmed V and J ends, which lost 4 bases and 11 bases, there was a span of 27 bases. The CDR3 is CASSSYPSAARTQSQHF. CDR3 bases: TGTGCCAGCAGTTCGTACCCCAGTGCGGCTCGTACCCAGTCCCAGCATTTT.

The chain joins TRBV7-2 to TRBJ2-1; D is ambiguous. Trimming cost V 4 bases and J 8 bases, with 12 bases left between them. CDR1 is SGHTA, CDR2 FQGNSA, per germline. This CDR3 has 13 residues. The CDR3 DNA follows: TGTGCCAGCAGCTCAGACCCAGGCTATGAGCAGTTCTTC. Amino acid sequence: CASSSDPGYEQFF.

This clone came up once. CDR3 region: CASSLKGATTDTQYF. The CDR3 DNA sequence: TGTGCCAGCAGTTTAAAGGGGGCGACCACAGATACGCAGTATTTT. The V gene is TRBV27, the J gene TRBJ2-3; 7 positions match TRBD1. The CDR3 loop spans 15 amino acids. Germline V CDR1 and CDR2: MNHEY, SMNVEV (reference sequence). Trimming removed 2 bases from V and 2 bases from J; junction bases left unmatched: 4.

The chain combines TRBV5-1 with TRBJ2-3; 16 nucleotides line up with TRBD2. The J segment lost 1 base and the V segment lost 3 bases, leaving 8 bases of the junction unmatched. Germline V gene sequence: CDR1 SGHRS, CDR2 YFSETQ. CDR3 size: 19 residues. Written as DNA, the CDR3 is TGCGCCAGCAGCTCCGGGACTAGCGGGAGGGAAGTCGGCACAGATACGCAGTATTTT. This translates into CASSSGTSGREVGTDTQYF.

The chain is built from TRBV6-1 and TRBJ2-1, with 9 bases lining up with TRBD2. In germline, CDR1 is MNHNS, CDR2 SASEGT. The CDR3 consists of 13 residues. V gave up 3 bases and J gave up 13 bases; unmatched junction bases: 7. The CDR3 sequence: CASSDLAGVEQFF. CDR3 in DNA: TGTGCCAGCAGTGATTTAGCGGGAGTGGAACAGTTCTTC.

The chain links TRBV5-4 to TRBJ2-2; 9 bases align to TRBD1. Trimming took 4 bases from V and 9 from J; bases not matched to a gene: 16. This CDR3 is 17 amino acids long. CDR1 is SGHNT, CDR2 YYREEE, per germline (reference sequence). DNA for the CDR3: TGTGCCAGCAGCCCCGCCGGGACAGGGAATCTTCCGAGGGAGCTGTTTTTT. Residues: CASSPAGTGNLPRELFF.

This clone occurred once. The V gene is TRBV2, the J gene TRBJ2-5, with 11 positions matching TRBD2. V lost 1 base to trimming and J lost 5 bases; unmatched junction nucleotides: 12. CDR1 and CDR2 from the germline V gene are SNHLY and FYNNEI. The CDR3 length is 18 residues. In DNA form, the CDR3 reads TGTGCCAGCAGTGAAGGGGAAACTAGCGGGAGTTTGTGGGAGACCCAGTACTTC. This encodes CASSEGETSGSLWETQYF.

In regard to this clone: Other DNA sequences within the sample encode an identical CDR3. The CDR3, as DNA: TGTGCCAGCAGCGGGACTAGCGGGAGCAATGAGCAGTTCTTC. Protein sequence: CASSGTSGSNEQFF. V usage is TRBV6-4 and J usage is TRBJ2-1; 14 nucleotides agree with TRBD2. Trimming cost V 6 bases and J 6 bases; bases outside gene matches: 1. The CDR3 covers 14 residues. From germline, CDR1 is MRHNA and CDR2 SNTAGT.

This clone was counted once. This chain links TRBV18 with TRBJ2-7, with D uncertain. The germline V gene encodes CDR1 KGHSH and CDR2 LQKENI. This CDR3 spans 13 amino acids. Trimming shortened V by 3 bases and J by 1 base, and 7 bases separated the two germline ends. CDR3 DNA: TGTGCCAGCTCACCTTGGGCGTCCTACGAGCAGTACTTC. Protein product: CASSPWASYEQYF.

The gene calls are TRBV28 and TRBJ1-2; 8 nucleotides align to TRBD1. Germline trimming cut 5 bases from V and 8 bases from J; bases unmatched to any gene: 7. CDR1 is MDHEN, CDR2 SYDVKM, per germline. The CDR3 totals 13 residues. Here the CDR3 reads CASSEDRDTGYTF. Here the CDR3 DNA reads TGTGCCAGCAGTGAGGACAGGGATACGGGCTACACCTTC.

The chain recombines TRBV28 with TRBJ1-4; 8 bases agree with TRBD1. After removal of 5 bases from V and 3 bases from J, the junction contained 5 bases not matched to a gene. The CDR3 is 15 residues long. Germline-derived CDR1 and CDR2 are MDHEN and SYDVKM. The CDR3, as DNA: TGTGCCAGCAGTGCCCCAGGGGGCGCTAATGAAAAACTGTTTTTT. It specifies CASSAPGGANEKLFF.

The chain employs TRBV11-2 and TRBJ2-1; tentative D call: TRBD2 (6 bases). Germline V gives CDR1 SGHAT, CDR2 FQNNGV. The CDR3 has 16 amino acids. Between the trimmed V and J ends, which lost 0 bases and 8 bases, there was a span of 17 bases. DNA of the CDR3: TGTGCCAGCAGCTTAGACCCGGGAGCGGCGGTAGATGAGCAGTTCTTC. It encodes CASSLDPGAAVDEQFF. Using reference TRBV11-2 and TRBJ2-1 for the parts outside the CDR3, the full variable domain is EAGVAQSPRYKIIEKRQSVAFWCNPISGHATLYWYQQILGQGPKLLIQFQNNGVVDDSQLPKDRFSAERLKGVDSTLKIQPAKLEDSAVYLCASSLDPGAAVDEQFFGPGTRLTVL.

The chain carries TRBV30 and TRBJ1-1, with a possible D match to TRBD1 (5 bases). The CDR3 is 12 amino acids. The V end lost 4 bases, the J end lost 4 bases, and 10 bases lay between the germline ends. Per germline, CDR1 GTSNPN and CDR2 SVGIG (reference sequence). CDR3 in amino acids: CAWNGGTTEAFF. CDR3 coding DNA: TGTGCCTGGAATGGGGGGACCACTGAAGCTTTCTTT.

The CDR3 loop is CASSGGGGAAYEQYF. The CDR3 DNA reads as TGTGCCAGCAGTGGGGGCGGTGGAGCGGCCTACGAGCAGTACTTC. The chain combines TRBV28 with TRBJ2-7; D may be TRBD1 (6 bases). Germline V CDR1 and CDR2: MDHEN, SYDVKM. CDR3 length: 15 amino acids. With 5 bases removed from V and 2 bases from J, the gap between germline ends came to 16 bases.

The chain uses TRBV5-6 and TRBJ1-1, with D uncertain. The germline V gene has CDR1 SGHDT and CDR2 YYEEEE. The CDR3 runs 14 residues. V was shortened by 2 bases and J by 0 bases, with 8 bases between the two germline ends. CDR3 in amino acids: CASSFRRMNTEAFF. For the CDR3, the DNA is TGTGCCAGCAGCTTTCGGAGGATGAACACTGAAGCTTTCTTT.

The chain combines TRBV28 with TRBJ2-1, with D tentatively TRBD1 (8 bases). V lost 8 bases, J lost 7 bases, and 15 bases lay in between. This CDR3 has 13 residues. Germline CDR1 is MDHEN and CDR2 is SYDVKM. The DNA for the CDR3 is TGTGCCAGCCTTACAGGGGGGGCGAATGAGCAGTTCTTC. Protein sequence: CASLTGGANEQFF.

In nucleotides, the CDR3 is TGTGCCAGCAGTTACTTTTATCGGGGCACTGAAGCTTTCTTT. Residues: CASSYFYRGTEAFF. The V gene is TRBV6-5, the J gene TRBJ1-1; D uncertain. The CDR3 sequence is 14 residues long. Germline V gene data show CDR1 as MNHEY and CDR2 as SVGAGI. Trimming removed 1 base from V and 4 bases from J, with 10 bases in between.